The clone carrying this T cell receptor beta chain was counted between two and nine times. These data belong to a study of post-analysis software for immune sequencing data. About the study: There were relapsing-remitting, secondary progressive and progressive-relapsing multiple sclerosis among the disease courses included.

Unique molecular identifiers had been added to the TCR beta cDNA libraries. TCRdb used MiXCR to reprocess the PCR reads, holding one entry per CDR3 protein. This table holds hundreds of thousands of distinct CDR3 sequences, nearly 45% found once. The sample was blood. The TCR was taken from a girl aged 5 to 17 with multiple sclerosis.

CDR3 amino acids: CATSDYNSGEQYF. The CDR3 coding sequence is TGTGCCACCAGTGATTACAACTCGGGGGAGCAGTACTTC. The chain is built from TRBV24-1 and TRBJ2-7, with D perhaps TRBD2 (5 bases). This CDR3 region has 13 residues. CDR1 and CDR2 from the germline V gene are KGHDR and SFDVKD. V lost 2 bases to trimming and J lost 7 bases, with 11 bases between them.